Listed below are T cell receptor beta chains from one sample, sequenced in a study of cytomegalovirus exposure and HLA in healthy donors. Repertoires were generated with immunoSEQ multiplex PCR, while TCRdb's copy carries only in-frame clones and drops some. The repertoire holds about 160,000 clones, with 75% to 85% as singletons. The sequencing sample was made of PBMCs. All receptors derive from a man aged 50-60 years in good health and CMV-seropositive. Both conserved end residues are part of each CDR3. D genes are given only for firm matches. Not all rows give a size; the values are once, few, many and, for expanded clones, a class.

clone_size d_call j_call v_call cdr3_nt cdr3_aa
- - TRBJ1-2 TRBV13 TGTGCCAGCAAAGGGGGGGCCCTCTATGGCTACACCTTC CASKGGALYGYTF
- TRBD1 TRBJ2-3 TRBV5-1 TGCGCCAGTCACAAGGACAGGGGGCTTCATTTAACAAGCACAGATACGCAGTATTTT CASHKDRGLHLTSTDTQYF
few - TRBJ1-2 TRBV28 TGTGCCAGCGGGGGGGGCGCTCCCTATGGCTACACCTTC CASGGGAPYGYTF
- TRBD1 TRBJ2-6 TRBV5-6 TGTGCCAGCAGCCCCGGGACAGCCTCTGGGGCCAACGTCCTGACTTTC CASSPGTASGANVLTF
- TRBD1 TRBJ1-5 TRBV30 TGTGCCTCAAGACAGGGTCGCAATCAGCCCCAGCATTTT CASRQGRNQPQHF
- TRBD2 TRBJ2-1 TRBV9 TGTGCCAGCAGCGAGGCCCTCGGCGGGGGGGCCTTTACCTACAATGAGCAGTTCTTC CASSEALGGGAFTYNEQFF
- TRBD1 TRBJ1-2 TRBV10-3 TGTGCCATCAGTGAGCCGACAGGGGGCTCTGTCTACACCTTC CAISEPTGGSVYTF
- TRBD1 TRBJ2-1 TRBV5-1 TGCGCCAGCAGCCAAGGACAGGGGGCATACAATGAGCAGTTCTTC CASSQGQGAYNEQFF
- - TRBJ2-7 TRBV27 TGTGCCAGCAGTTTAACTTCGCAGGCTTCCTACGAGCAGTACTTC CASSLTSQASYEQYF
once TRBD2 TRBJ2-2 TRBV6-6 TGTGCCAGCATCCAGGGAGGGACCGGGGAGCTGTTTTTT CASIQGGTGELFF
- - TRBJ2-7 TRBV4-1 TGCGCCAGCAGCCAAGACCAAAGGAGCTCCTACGAGCAGTACTTC CASSQDQRSSYEQYF
few - TRBJ1-6 TRBV2 TGTGCCAGCAGTGAACGCTGGGGCGGAGATAATTCACCCCTCCACTTT CASSERWGGDNSPLHF
few - TRBJ1-2 TRBV19 TGTGCCAGTAGTCTCAACAGTTATCGGTATGGCTACACCTTC CASSLNSYRYGYTF
- - TRBJ1-1 TRBV7-9 TGTGCCAGCAGCGGACAAATTGAAGCTTTCTTT CASSGQIEAFF
- - TRBJ2-7 TRBV7-2 TGTGCCAGCAGCCAGCATCAGGGCTCCTACGAGCAGTACTTC CASSQHQGSYEQYF
- TRBD1 TRBJ1-3 TRBV30 TGTGCCTGGAGCCGGACAGGAACCTCTGTACGCTCTGGAAACACCATATATTTT CAWSRTGTSVRSGNTIYF
- - TRBJ2-1 TRBV5-1 TGCGCCAGCGCAGCGGAAAATGAGCAGTTCTTC CASAAENEQFF
- TRBD1 TRBJ1-4 TRBV7-2 TGTGCCAGCAGTTTGGACAGGGGACTTGAAAAACTGTTTTTT CASSLDRGLEKLFF
- TRBD1 TRBJ1-2 TRBV10-3 TGTGCCATCAGAGGACAGGTAGTAGATGGCTACACCTTC CAIRGQVVDGYTF
- - TRBJ1-2 TRBV7-2 TGTGCCAGCAGCTTAGCGCGGAGAACGGACTATGGCTACACCTTC CASSLARRTDYGYTF
few - TRBJ2-3 TRBV30 TGTGCCTGGAGAATGTCCGCGGATACGCAGTATTTT CAWRMSADTQYF
once TRBD2 TRBJ2-3 TRBV9 TGTGCCAGTGGTCGGGCGGGGGGTAGCACAGATACGCAGTATTTT CASGRAGGSTDTQYF